This T cell receptor (beta chain) stems from a study of spatial heterogeneity in lung cancer. The study, taken as a whole, reports: Mutation tallies in tumors tracked expanded intratumoral alpha and beta TCR counts. The numbers of ubiquitous and regional expanded TCRs correlated with ubiquitous and regional nonsynonymous mutations, respectively.

Every TCR cDNA molecule bore its own unique molecular identifier. In TCRdb, the 5' RACE reads were re-called with MiXCR into one record per CDR3 protein. Of 17,000 or so distinct CDR3 sequences detected, 5% to 7.5% appear once; the ten largest clones hold under 7%. Time point defined: sample taken at primary tumor resection. This clonotype appeared many times. No antigen is known for it. Within a library made for alpha chains, this beta chain is off target, and its count is uninformative. With V trimmed by 1 base and J by 4 bases, 6 bases remained unmatched. The germline CDR1 and CDR2 sequences are DFQATT and SNEGSKA (reference sequence). This CDR3 contains 14 residues.

The sequence was collected from a male donor with early-stage non-small cell lung cancer. The chain joins TRBV20-1 to TRBJ2-5; 7 bases match TRBD2. Source: lung tumor tissue, taken at surgery. The CDR3 loop reads CSARGGSFRETQYF. The CDR3 DNA is TGCAGTGCTAGAGGCGGGAGCTTCCGAGAGACCCAGTACTTC.